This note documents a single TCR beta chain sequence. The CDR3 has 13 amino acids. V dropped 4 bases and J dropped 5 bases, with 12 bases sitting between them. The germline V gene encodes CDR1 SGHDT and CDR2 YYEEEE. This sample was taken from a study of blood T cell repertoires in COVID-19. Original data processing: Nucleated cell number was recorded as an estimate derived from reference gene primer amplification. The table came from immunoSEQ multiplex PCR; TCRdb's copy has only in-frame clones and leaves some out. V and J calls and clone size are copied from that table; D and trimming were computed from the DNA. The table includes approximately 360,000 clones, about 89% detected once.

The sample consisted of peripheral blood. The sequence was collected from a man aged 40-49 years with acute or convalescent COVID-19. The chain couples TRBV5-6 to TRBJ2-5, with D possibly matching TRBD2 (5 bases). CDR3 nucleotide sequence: TGTGCCAGCAGCAAGACGGGGTGGGAGACCCAGTACTTC. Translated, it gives CASSKTGWETQYF.